This entry lists 3 T cell receptor beta chains sequenced from one sample in a study of OX40 agonist ivuxolimab in advanced cancers. Sequencing used immunoSEQ multiplex PCR; TCRdb keeps in-frame clones, though not all of them. The table has 48,000 or so clones, roughly 81% seen once. The sequencing used CD4+ or CD8+ T cells sorted from blood, collected in a trial of the OX40 agonist ivuxolimab. The receptors shown here come from an adult with an advanced solid tumor such as melanoma, head and neck, liver or kidney cancer.

In DNA form, the CDR3 reads TGCGCCAGCAGCCAGGGGAGGGGAGATAATGAAAAACTGTTTTTT. Translated, it gives CASSQGRGDNEKLFF. This chain links TRBV5-1 with TRBJ1-4, with D perhaps matching TRBD1 (6 bases). V lost 4 bases and J 4 bases, leaving 14 bases between the germline ends. CDR3 size: 15 residues. Germline CDR1 reads SGHRS; CDR2 reads YFSETQ. The variable domain in full, with the rest retrieved from reference TRBV5-1 and TRBJ1-4, is KAGVTQTPRYLIKTRGQQVTLSCSPISGHRSVSWYQQTPGQGLQFLFEYFSETQRNKGNFPGRFSGRQFSNSRSEMNVSTLELGDSALYLCASSQGRGDNEKLFFGSGTQLSVL.

The genes are TRBV2 and TRBJ2-2; 8 nucleotides match TRBD1. Germline CDR1 is SNHLY and CDR2 is FYNNEI. J gave up 5 bases and V 4 bases, and 9 bases lay outside the gene matches. The CDR3 is 16 residues long. The CDR3 region has the DNA TGTGCCAGCAGTGGGGGGCGGACAGGGCTGACCGGGGAGCTGTTTTTT. The encoded protein is CASSGGRTGLTGELFF.

This chain joins TRBV5-1 and TRBJ2-1; TRBD1 matches 8 bases. The germline V gene encodes CDR1 SGHRS and CDR2 YFSETQ. Trimming removed 2 bases from V and 1 base from J; junction bases left unmatched: 5. CDR3 length: 16 residues. The CDR3 region is CASSFGQGGSYNEQFF. CDR3 coding DNA: TGCGCCAGCAGCTTCGGACAGGGTGGTTCCTACAATGAGCAGTTCTTC. The full variable domain, with the rest looked up from reference TRBV5-1 and TRBJ2-1, is KAGVTQTPRYLIKTRGQQVTLSCSPISGHRSVSWYQQTPGQGLQFLFEYFSETQRNKGNFPGRFSGRQFSNSRSEMNVSTLELGDSALYLCASSFGQGGSYNEQFFGPGTRLTVL.